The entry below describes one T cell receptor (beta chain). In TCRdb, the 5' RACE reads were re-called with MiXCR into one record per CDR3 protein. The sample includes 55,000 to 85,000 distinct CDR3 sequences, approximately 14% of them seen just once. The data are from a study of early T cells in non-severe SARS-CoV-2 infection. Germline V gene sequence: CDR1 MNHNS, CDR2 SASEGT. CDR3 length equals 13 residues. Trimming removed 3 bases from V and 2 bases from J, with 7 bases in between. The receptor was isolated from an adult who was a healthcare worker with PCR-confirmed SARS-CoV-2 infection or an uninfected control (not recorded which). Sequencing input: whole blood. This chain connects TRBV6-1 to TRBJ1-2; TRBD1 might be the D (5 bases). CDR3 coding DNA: TGTGCCAGCAGTGATACAGGAAACTATGGCTACACCTTC. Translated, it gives CASSDTGNYGYTF.